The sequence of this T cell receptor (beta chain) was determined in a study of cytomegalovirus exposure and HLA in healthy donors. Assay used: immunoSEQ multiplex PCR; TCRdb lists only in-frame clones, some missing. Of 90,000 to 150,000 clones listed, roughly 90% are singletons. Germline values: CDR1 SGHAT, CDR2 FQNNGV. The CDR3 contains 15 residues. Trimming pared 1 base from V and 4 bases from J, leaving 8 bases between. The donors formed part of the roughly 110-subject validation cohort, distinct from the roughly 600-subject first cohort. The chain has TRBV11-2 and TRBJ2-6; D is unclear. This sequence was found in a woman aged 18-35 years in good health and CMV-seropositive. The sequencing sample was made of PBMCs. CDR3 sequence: CASSLGAYGANVLTF. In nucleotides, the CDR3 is TGTGCCAGCAGCTTAGGGGCTTACGGGGCCAACGTCCTGACTTTC.